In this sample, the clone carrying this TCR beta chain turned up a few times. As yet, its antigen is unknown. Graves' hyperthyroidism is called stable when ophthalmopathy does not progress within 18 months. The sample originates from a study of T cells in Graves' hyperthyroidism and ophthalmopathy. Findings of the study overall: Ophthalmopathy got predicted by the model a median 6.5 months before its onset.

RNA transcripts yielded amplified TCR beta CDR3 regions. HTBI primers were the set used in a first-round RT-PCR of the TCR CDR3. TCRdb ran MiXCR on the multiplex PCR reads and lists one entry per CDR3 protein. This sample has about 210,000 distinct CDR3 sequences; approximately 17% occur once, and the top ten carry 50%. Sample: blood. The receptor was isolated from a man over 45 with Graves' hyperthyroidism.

CDR3 protein: CATLGGLTGDTQYF. The DNA for the CDR3 is TGTGCCACGCTGGGGGGGCTCACTGGAGATACGCAGTATTTT. This chain links TRBV6-1 with TRBJ2-3; perhaps TRBD2 as D (7 bases). CDR1 MNHNS and CDR2 SASEGT come from the germline V gene. Deletions cut 10 bases from V and 5 bases from J, with 19 bases between. The CDR3 is 14 residues long.